The 10 T cell receptor beta chains below come from one sample, sequenced in a study of tumor-infiltrating lymphocytes in primary liver carcinoma. Making TCR beta cDNA involved around 510 ng total RNA and a constant-region primer. Amplification in three nested multiplex PCR rounds with slightly modified ARM-PCR gave rise to TCR beta libraries. The opening two PCR rounds, 10 cycles each, paired TRBV1-TRBV30 forward primers with a C-beta reverse primer. TCRdb re-called the multiplex PCR reads with MiXCR, one entry per CDR3 protein. The sample has approximately 300,000 distinct CDR3 sequences, 65% seen once. The researchers obtained blood RNA from unsorted whole blood and also extracted germline DNA. Specimen: peripheral blood. The receptors were gathered from a middle-aged man with primary liver carcinoma and hepatitis B virus infection.

This clonotype was detected ten times or more. The chain joins TRBV6-2 or TRBV6-3 to TRBJ2-1; TRBD1 matches 8 bases. V shed 6 bases and J 1 base; nucleotides not matched to a gene: 5. The germline gives CDR1 MNHEY, CDR2 SVGEGT. The length of the CDR3 is 15 residues. Here the CDR3 DNA reads TGTGCCAGCAGCACTACAGGGGGTTCCTACAATGAGCAGTTCTTC. Its translation: CASSTTGGSYNEQFF.

A note on this clonotype: The junction and the germline gene differ at one end; a read error may be behind it. The chain carries TRBV6-1 and TRBJ2-7; possible D gene TRBD2, 5 bases. There are 12 residues in the CDR3. Germline lookup yields CDR1 MNHNS and CDR2 SASEGT. The DNA of the CDR3 is TGCGCCAGCGGAGGCGACGCCTACGAGCAGTACTTC. Its protein product is CASGGDAYEQYF.

On this clonotype: Being one base from a much bigger clone, this may be a read error. The chain has TRBV12-3 or TRBV12-4 and TRBJ2-1; D is uncertain. With 7 bases removed from V and 10 bases from J, the gap between germline ends came to 17 bases. The CDR3 covers 13 residues. CDR3 protein: CASTPDRVGEQFF. The CDR3 DNA is TGTGCCAGCACTCCAGACCGCGTGGGGGAGCAGTTCTTC.

The chain recombines TRBV11-3 with TRBJ2-7, with D uncertain. Germline V gene data show CDR1 as SGHNT and CDR2 as YENEEA. The CDR3 is 14 amino acids. Trimming took 1 base from V and 0 from J, leaving 7 bases between them. The CDR3 DNA is TGTGCCAGCAGCTTAGCCAACGACTCCTACGAGCAGTACTTC. Its translation: CASSLANDSYEQYF. The full variable domain, its missing parts supplied by reference TRBV11-3 and TRBJ2-7, is EAGVVQSPRYKIIEKKQPVAFWCNPISGHNTLYWYLQNLGQGPELLIRYENEEAVDDSQLPKDRFSAERLKGVDSTLKIQPAELGDSAVYLCASSLANDSYEQYFGPGTRLTVT.

A word on this clonotype: Likely a read error: the CDR3 ends without its conserved phenylalanine or tryptophan. This chain connects TRBV28 to TRBJ2-1; 7 nucleotides align to TRBD1. The CDR3 is 13 amino acids. Germline V gene lookup returns CDR1 MDHEN and CDR2 SYDVKM. V lost 2 bases, J lost 8 bases, and 3 bases stayed unmatched. CDR3 in amino acids: CASSLQGVDEQFL. DNA for the CDR3: TGTGCCAGCAGTTTACAGGGGGTTGATGAGCAGTTCCTC.

A word on this clonotype: A clone one base away is much larger, so this may be a read error. The chain employs TRBV6-1 and TRBJ2-7; TRBD2 matches 9 bases. CDR3 size: 16 residues. Germline loops: CDR1 MNHNS, CDR2 SASEGT. The CDR3 DNA reads as TGTGCCAGCAGTACCCCTATAGCGGGAGCTACCTACGAGCAGTGCTTC. It encodes CASSTPIAGATYEQCF.

This clonotype has a count of ten or more. J is TRBJ1-1 and V is TRBV11-3; D might be TRBD1 (6 bases). V was trimmed by 8 bases and J by 3 bases, leaving 22 bases between them. The germline V gene encodes CDR1 SGHNT and CDR2 YENEEA. The CDR3 consists of 16 residues. The CDR3 DNA sequence: TGTGCCAGCCCTCCGGGGGCAGGCGCCGGATACACTGAAGCTTTCTTT. The encoded protein is CASPPGAGAGYTEAFF.

This clonotype was seen at least ten times. The chain joins TRBV4-3 to TRBJ2-4; TRBD1 matches 10 bases. Per the germline V gene, CDR1 is LGHNA and CDR2 is YSLEER. The CDR3 runs 13 residues. V lost 4 bases, J lost 11 bases, and 5 bases stayed unmatched. CDR3 nucleotides: TGCGCCAGCAGCCGAGGACAGGGGGAGGTTCAGTACTTC. Translation gives CASSRGQGEVQYF.

CDR3 residues: CTCRWAGANVLTF. CDR3 nucleotides: TGTACCTGCAGGTGGGCTGGGGCCAACGTCCTGACTTTC. The V call is TRBV11-1, the J call TRBJ2-6, with D uncertain. Germline assignment: CDR1 SGHAT and CDR2 FQDESV (reference sequence). The CDR3 consists of 13 residues.

V usage is TRBV30 and J usage is TRBJ2-1; perhaps TRBD2 as D (5 bases). Germline CDR1 is GTSNPN and CDR2 is SVGIG (reference sequence). This CDR3 has 15 residues. Trimming removed 0 bases at V and 4 bases at J, with 13 bases between. The CDR3 spells CAWSVGVAPYNEQFF. In DNA form, the CDR3 reads TGTGCCTGGAGTGTAGGAGTAGCGCCGTACAATGAGCAGTTCTTC.